Presented here are 9 T cell receptor beta chains from one specimen sequenced in a study of blood T cell repertoires in COVID-19. Profiled with immunoSEQ multiplex PCR; TCRdb holds only in-frame clones, not every one. The sample holds hundreds of thousands of clones, 70% to 90% seen once. Sequenced sample: peripheral blood. The source of these receptors is a woman in her thirties with active or convalescent COVID-19.

V gene TRBV28 combines with J gene TRBJ2-7; 7 bases match TRBD1. V gave up 3 bases and J gave up 11 bases; unmatched junction bases: 7. Germline loops: CDR1 MDHEN, CDR2 SYDVKM. This CDR3 is 12 amino acids long. The CDR3, as DNA: TGTGCCAGCAGTTTCGTGGTCGGGACAGAGTACTTC. Its protein is CASSFVVGTEYF.

Written as DNA, the CDR3 is TGCGCCAGCAGTCTCCAGGGTGACACTGAAGCTTTCTTT. Residues: CASSLQGDTEAFF. This chain joins TRBV5-1 and TRBJ1-1, with D tentatively TRBD1 (5 bases). The V gene's germline CDR1 is SGHRS and CDR2 YFSETQ. This CDR3 is 13 amino acids long. V lost 5 bases to trimming and J lost 3 bases, with 11 bases between them. Combining the CDR3 with reference TRBV5-1 and TRBJ1-1 gives the whole variable domain KAGVTQTPRYLIKTRGQQVTLSCSPISGHRSVSWYQQTPGQGLQFLFEYFSETQRNKGNFPGRFSGRQFSNSRSEMNVSTLELGDSALYLCASSLQGDTEAFFGQGTRLTVV.

CDR3 in DNA: TGTGCCAGCTGGGGGGGCAGCGCGAACACCGGGGAGCTGTTTTTT. Protein: CASWGGSANTGELFF. The genes are TRBV28 and TRBJ2-2; D perhaps matches TRBD2 (7 bases). The CDR3 is made up of 15 amino acids. Germline lookup yields CDR1 MDHEN and CDR2 SYDVKM. V lost 8 bases and J lost 0, with 13 bases in between.

The V gene is TRBV2, the J gene TRBJ1-2, with 7 bases aligning to TRBD1. CDR1 SNHLY and CDR2 FYNNEI come from the germline V gene. The CDR3 spans 15 residues. V was clipped by 6 bases and J by 2 bases; unmatched bases: 9. CDR3 protein: CASRGRQGQNYGYTF. The CDR3 bases are TGTGCCAGCAGAGGACGACAGGGCCAAAACTATGGCTACACCTTC.

This clone was recorded once. V gene TRBV11-2 combines with J gene TRBJ2-3; TRBD2 is a possible D gene (6 bases). Trimming took off 4 bases at V and 3 bases at J, with 11 bases between the two ends. The CDR3 is 14 residues long. CDR1 SGHAT and CDR2 FQNNGV come from the germline V gene. CDR3 sequence (DNA): TGTGCCAGCAGCTCGTTAGCGGTTACAGATACGCAGTATTTT. Protein product: CASSSLAVTDTQYF.

The chain combines TRBV10-3 with TRBJ1-1; 8 bases line up with TRBD1. The CDR3 is 14 amino acids. V trimming: 6 bases; J trimming: 4 bases; junction bases outside the gene matches: 7. Per the germline V gene, CDR1 is ENHRY and CDR2 is SYGVKD. The CDR3 DNA is TGTGCCATCAGGGACAGGGCTATTAGCACTGAAGCTTTCTTT. This codes for CAIRDRAISTEAFF.

V is TRBV27 and J is TRBJ2-3, with D maybe TRBD2 (6 bases). Germline V gives CDR1 MNHEY, CDR2 SMNVEV (reference sequence). CDR3 size: 16 residues. Trimming stripped 1 base from V and 2 bases from J, with 13 bases between. CDR3 coding DNA: TGTGCCAGCAGTTTATTTTGGCGGGGAAACACAGATACGCAGTATTTT. Its translation: CASSLFWRGNTDTQYF.

The J gene is TRBJ1-1, the V gene TRBV7-2; weak D call: TRBD1 (6 bases). Germline V lookup: CDR1 SGHTA, CDR2 FQGNSA. This CDR3 has 15 amino acids. Trimming cost V 6 bases and J 3 bases, with 17 bases left between them. The CDR3 region is CASSLGGAAYTEAFF. In DNA form, the CDR3 reads TGTGCCAGCAGTTTGGGGGGGGCCGCGTACACTGAAGCTTTCTTT.

V is TRBV6-5 and J is TRBJ1-1, with TRBD1 matching 9 bases. The CDR3 sequence is 15 residues long. Germline V gene data show CDR1 as MNHEY and CDR2 as SVGAGI. Trimming cost V 6 bases and J 0 bases; bases outside gene matches: 5. CDR3 in DNA: TGTGCCAGCAGAGACAGGGGGATGGTGAACACTGAAGCTTTCTTT. As protein: CASRDRGMVNTEAFF.